Below, one T cell receptor beta chain is given with its context. Its matching antigen is unknown. The germline V gene has CDR1 KGHSH and CDR2 LQKENI. CDR3 length: 16 amino acids. Between the trimmed V and J ends, which lost 3 bases and 5 bases, there was a span of 16 bases. The data were taken from a study of OX40 agonist ivuxolimab in advanced cancers. Overall study: The study treated patients with ivuxolimab, an agonistic anti-OX40 (CD134) antibody. Patients were dosed intravenously with ivuxolimab at 0.01 to 10 mg/kg every 2 weeks. Study-level findings and limits: Low normalized T-cell clonal expansion also characterized some of the nonresponders.

Using immunoSEQ multiplex PCR, the repertoire was profiled, and TCRdb retains in-frame clones only, with some absent. The table records 52,000 or so clones, 82% of them present only once. The receptor was isolated from an adult with an advanced solid tumor such as melanoma, head and neck, liver or kidney cancer. This chain connects TRBV18 to TRBJ1-4, with D possibly TRBD1 on 6 matching bases. The specimen comprised CD4+ or CD8+ T cells sorted from blood, sampled in a trial of the OX40 agonist ivuxolimab. This CDR3 reads CASSPAFWGQNEKLFF. The CDR3 coding sequence is TGTGCCAGCTCACCCGCTTTTTGGGGGCAGAATGAAAAACTGTTTTTT.